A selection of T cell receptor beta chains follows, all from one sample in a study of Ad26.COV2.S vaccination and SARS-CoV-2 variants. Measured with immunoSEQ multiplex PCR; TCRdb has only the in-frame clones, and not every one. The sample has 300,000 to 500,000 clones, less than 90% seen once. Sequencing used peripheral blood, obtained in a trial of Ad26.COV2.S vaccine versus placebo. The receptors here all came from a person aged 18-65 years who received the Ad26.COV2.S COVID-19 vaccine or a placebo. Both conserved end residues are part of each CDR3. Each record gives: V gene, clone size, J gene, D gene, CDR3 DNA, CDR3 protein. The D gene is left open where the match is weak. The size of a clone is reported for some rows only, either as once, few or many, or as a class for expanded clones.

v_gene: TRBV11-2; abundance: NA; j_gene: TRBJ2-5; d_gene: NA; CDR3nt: TGTGCCAGCAGCTTAGAAGCGGCTTTAGGAGAGACCCAGTACTTC; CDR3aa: CASSLEAALGETQYF
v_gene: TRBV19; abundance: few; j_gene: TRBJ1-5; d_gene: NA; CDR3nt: TGTGCCAGTAGTTGGGGGCACCTTAGCAATCAGCCCCAGCATTTT; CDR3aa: CASSWGHLSNQPQHF
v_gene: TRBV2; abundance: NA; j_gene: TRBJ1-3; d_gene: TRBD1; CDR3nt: TGTGCCATAGCAACGGGGACAGGGAAAAAGAATTCTGGAAACACCATATATTTT; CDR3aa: CAIATGTGKKNSGNTIYF
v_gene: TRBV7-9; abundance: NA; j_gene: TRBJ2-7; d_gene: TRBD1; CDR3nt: TGTGCCAGCAGCTTAGTGGGACAGGTTCGGATTTACGAGCAGTACTTC; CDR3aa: CASSLVGQVRIYEQYF
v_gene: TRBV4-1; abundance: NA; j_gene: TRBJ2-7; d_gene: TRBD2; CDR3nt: TGCGCCAGCAGCCTCCTAGGGGCGACTAGCGGCGAGCAGTACTTC; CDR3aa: CASSLLGATSGEQYF
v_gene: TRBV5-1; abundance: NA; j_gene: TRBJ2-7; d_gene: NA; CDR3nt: TGCGCCAGCAGCTTGGGGGACACAATCTCCTACGAGCAGTACTTC; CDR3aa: CASSLGDTISYEQYF
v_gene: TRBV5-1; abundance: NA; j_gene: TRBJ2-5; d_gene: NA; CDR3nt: TGCGCCAGCAGCTTCGGGCAGATCCAAGAGACCCAGTACTTC; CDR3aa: CASSFGQIQETQYF
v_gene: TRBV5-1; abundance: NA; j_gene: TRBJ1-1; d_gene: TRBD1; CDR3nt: TGCGCCAGCAGCTTGGAAACGACAGGGGCGAAAATGAACACTGAAGCTTTCTTT; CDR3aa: CASSLETTGAKMNTEAFF
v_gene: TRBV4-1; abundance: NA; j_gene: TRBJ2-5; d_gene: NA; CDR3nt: TGCGCCAGCAGCCAAATCGACAGGGACTTTGAGACCCAGTACTTC; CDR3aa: CASSQIDRDFETQYF
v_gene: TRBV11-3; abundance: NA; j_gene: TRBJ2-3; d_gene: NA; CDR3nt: TGTGCCAGCAGCTTAGAGAGAACAGATACGCAGTATTTT; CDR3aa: CASSLERTDTQYF
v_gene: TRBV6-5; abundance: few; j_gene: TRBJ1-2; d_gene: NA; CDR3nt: TGTGCCAGCAGTAAACAGTCTACTAACTATGGCTACACCTTC; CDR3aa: CASSKQSTNYGYTF
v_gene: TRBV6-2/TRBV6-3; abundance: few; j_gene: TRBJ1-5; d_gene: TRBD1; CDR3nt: TGTGCCAGCAGTGCTACCCCTTACGGACAGGCAAATCAGCCCCAGCATTTT; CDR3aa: CASSATPYGQANQPQHF
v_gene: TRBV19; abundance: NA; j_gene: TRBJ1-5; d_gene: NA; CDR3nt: TGTGCCAGTAGCCCCCTGCCCGGGACGATAAATCAGCCCCAGCATTTT; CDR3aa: CASSPLPGTINQPQHF
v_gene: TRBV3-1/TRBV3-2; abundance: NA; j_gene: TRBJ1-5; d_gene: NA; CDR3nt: TGTGCCAGCAGCCCAACGACAGGAAGGAGTCAGCCCCAGCATTTT; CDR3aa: CASSPTTGRSQPQHF
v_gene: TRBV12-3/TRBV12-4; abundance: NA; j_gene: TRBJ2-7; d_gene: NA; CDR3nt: TGTGCCAGCAGCCTAAGCGGATACGAGCAGTACTTC; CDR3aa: CASSLSGYEQYF
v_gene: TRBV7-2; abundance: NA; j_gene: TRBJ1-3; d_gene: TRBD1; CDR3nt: TGTGCCAGCAGCCCCCAGGGACAGTTCTCTGGAAACACCATATATTTT; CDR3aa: CASSPQGQFSGNTIYF
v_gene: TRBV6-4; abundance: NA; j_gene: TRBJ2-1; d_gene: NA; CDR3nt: TGTGCCAGCAGTGACTCGTGGGTGAGCTCCTACAATGAGCAGTTCTTC; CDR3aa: CASSDSWVSSYNEQFF
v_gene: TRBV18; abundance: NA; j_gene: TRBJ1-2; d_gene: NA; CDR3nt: TGTGCCAGCTCACCACCGGCGGAGAACTATGGCTACACCTTC; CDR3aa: CASSPPAENYGYTF
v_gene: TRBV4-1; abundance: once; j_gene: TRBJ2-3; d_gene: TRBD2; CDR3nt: TGCGCCAGCAGCCAAGGAGGGCGGGGGGGCCGCTCGGATACGCAGTATTTT; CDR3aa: CASSQGGRGGRSDTQYF
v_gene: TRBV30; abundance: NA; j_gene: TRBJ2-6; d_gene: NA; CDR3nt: TGTGCCTGGAGTGTACCCAGACTCTCTGGGGCCAACGTCCTGACTTTC; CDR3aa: CAWSVPRLSGANVLTF
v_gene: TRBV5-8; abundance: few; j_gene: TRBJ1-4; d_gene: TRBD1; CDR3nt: TGTGCCAGCAGCCCGGTGGGCTGGGACAGGTCCTCAACTAATGAAAAACTGTTTTTT; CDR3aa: CASSPVGWDRSSTNEKLFF
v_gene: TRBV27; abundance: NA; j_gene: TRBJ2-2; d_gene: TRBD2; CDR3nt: TGTGCCAGCAGTTTGACTAGCCCCTCCGGGGAGCTGTTTTTT; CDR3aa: CASSLTSPSGELFF
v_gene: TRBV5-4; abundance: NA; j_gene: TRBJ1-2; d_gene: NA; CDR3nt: TGTGCCAGCAGCTTGGAAAACAGGGCGGGTGGCTACACCTTC; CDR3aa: CASSLENRAGGYTF
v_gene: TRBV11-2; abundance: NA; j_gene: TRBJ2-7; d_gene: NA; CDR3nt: TGTGCCAGCAGCTTAGACCCAGGGGACGACGAGCAGTACTTC; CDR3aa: CASSLDPGDDEQYF
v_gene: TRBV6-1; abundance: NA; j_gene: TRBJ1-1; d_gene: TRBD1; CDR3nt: TGTGCCAGCAGTGAAGCTGGCAGGGGGGAAGCTTTCTTT; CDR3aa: CASSEAGRGEAFF
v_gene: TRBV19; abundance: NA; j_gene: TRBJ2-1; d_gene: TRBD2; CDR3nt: TGTGCCAGTAGTATAATTCCTGGTAGCGGGGGCGCCAGCTCCTACAATGAGCAGTTCTTC; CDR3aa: CASSIIPGSGGASSYNEQFF
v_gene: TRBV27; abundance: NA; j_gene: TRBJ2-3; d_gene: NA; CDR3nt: TGTGCCAGCAGTTTAACTCGGGACAGCACAGATACGCAGTATTTT; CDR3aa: CASSLTRDSTDTQYF
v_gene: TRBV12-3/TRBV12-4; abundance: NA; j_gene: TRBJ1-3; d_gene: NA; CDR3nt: TGTGCCAGCGGACTGGGGGATGGAAACACCATATATTTT; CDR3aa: CASGLGDGNTIYF
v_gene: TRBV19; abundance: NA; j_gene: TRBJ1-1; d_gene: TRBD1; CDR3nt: TGTGCCAGTAGTATACAGGGGGCGTCGAACACTGAAGCTTTCTTT; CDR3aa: CASSIQGASNTEAFF
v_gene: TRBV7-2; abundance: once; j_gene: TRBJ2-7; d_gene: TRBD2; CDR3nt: TGTGCCAGCAGCTTGGATAGGACTAGTACCTACGAGCAGTACTTC; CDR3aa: CASSLDRTSTYEQYF
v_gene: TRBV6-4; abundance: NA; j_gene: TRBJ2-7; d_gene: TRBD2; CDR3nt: TGTGCCAGCCCGCGGGGGGCCAACGAGCAGTACTTC; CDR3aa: CASPRGANEQYF
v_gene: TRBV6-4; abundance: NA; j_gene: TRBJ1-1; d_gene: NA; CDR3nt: TGTGCCAGCGTCTGGGGGGAAGCTTTCTTT; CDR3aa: CASVWGEAFF
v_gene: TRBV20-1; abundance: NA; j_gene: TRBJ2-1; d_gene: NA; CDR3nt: TGCAGTGCTAGTGGCGAATCATGGCAGTTCTTC; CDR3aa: CSASGESWQFF
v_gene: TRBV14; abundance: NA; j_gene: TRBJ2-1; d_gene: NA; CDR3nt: TGTGCCAGCAGCCAGAGCATGGTCGATGAGCAGTTCTTC; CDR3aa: CASSQSMVDEQFF
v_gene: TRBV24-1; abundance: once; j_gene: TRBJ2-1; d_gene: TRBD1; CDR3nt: TGTGCCACCAGTGATTTGGGACAGGGGGAAGGCGATGAGCAGTTCTTC; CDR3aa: CATSDLGQGEGDEQFF
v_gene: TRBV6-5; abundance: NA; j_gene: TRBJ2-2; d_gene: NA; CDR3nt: NA; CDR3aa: CASSTSGGIGELFF
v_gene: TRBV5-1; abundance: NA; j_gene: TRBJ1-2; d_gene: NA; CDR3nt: TGCGCCAGCAGCTTGGATCGGAATCCCTATGGCTACACCTTC; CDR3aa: CASSLDRNPYGYTF
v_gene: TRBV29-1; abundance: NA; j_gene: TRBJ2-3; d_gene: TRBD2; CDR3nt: TGCAGCTACCTCGGGCGGGGGGCGGCAGATACGCAGTATTTT; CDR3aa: CSYLGRGAADTQYF
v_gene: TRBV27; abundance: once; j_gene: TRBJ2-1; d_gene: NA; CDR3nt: TGTGCCAGCAGTTTATCGGGGGCATACAATGAGCAGTTCTTC; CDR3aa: CASSLSGAYNEQFF
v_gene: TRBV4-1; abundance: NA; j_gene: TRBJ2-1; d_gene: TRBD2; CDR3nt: TGCGCCAGCAGCCAAGACTCAAGCGGGGGGGTCAATGAGCAGTTCTTC; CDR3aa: CASSQDSSGGVNEQFF